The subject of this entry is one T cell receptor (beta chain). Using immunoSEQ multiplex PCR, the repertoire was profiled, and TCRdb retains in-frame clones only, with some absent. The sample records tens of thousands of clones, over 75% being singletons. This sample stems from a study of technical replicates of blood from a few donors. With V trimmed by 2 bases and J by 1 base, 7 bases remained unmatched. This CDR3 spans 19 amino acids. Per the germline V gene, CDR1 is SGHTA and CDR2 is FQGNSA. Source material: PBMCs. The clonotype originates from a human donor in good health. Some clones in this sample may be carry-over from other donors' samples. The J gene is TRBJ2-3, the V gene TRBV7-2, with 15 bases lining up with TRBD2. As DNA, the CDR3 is TGTGCCAGCAGCTTATATCGGACTAGCGGGGGGGCCGGCACAGATACGCAGTATTTT. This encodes CASSLYRTSGGAGTDTQYF.